This section outlines one T cell receptor (beta chain) sequence together with its context. Its antigen remains unknown. Sequence at one end of the junction differs from germline and may be a read error. This CDR3 is built from 11 residues. Germline V lookup: CDR1 SQVTM, CDR2 ANQGSEA. Among the donors, all were healthy bone marrow donors. The data belong to a study of cytomegalovirus exposure and HLA in healthy donors. Study overall: Caucasian-associated ancestry cluster membership applied to approximately 81% of several hundred genotyped donors.

This PCR relied on a set of 60 Vbeta primers and 13 Jbeta primers. Measured with immunoSEQ multiplex PCR; TCRdb has only the in-frame clones, and not every one. The profile shows under 200,000 clones, approximately 78% of them singletons. Study-wide results and caveats: The authors reported that TCR beta sequences could predict HLA-A and HLA-B alleles. These predictions were accurate for most subjects in the first cohort.

V usage is TRBV29-1 and J usage is TRBJ2-7; 7 nucleotides align to TRBD1. Sequenced input: PBMCs. The clonotype originates from a woman under 30 in good health and CMV-seronegative. In DNA, the CDR3 is TGCAGCGTTGAAGATCTTCAGGGGGTGGACTTC. Residues: CSVEDLQGVDF.